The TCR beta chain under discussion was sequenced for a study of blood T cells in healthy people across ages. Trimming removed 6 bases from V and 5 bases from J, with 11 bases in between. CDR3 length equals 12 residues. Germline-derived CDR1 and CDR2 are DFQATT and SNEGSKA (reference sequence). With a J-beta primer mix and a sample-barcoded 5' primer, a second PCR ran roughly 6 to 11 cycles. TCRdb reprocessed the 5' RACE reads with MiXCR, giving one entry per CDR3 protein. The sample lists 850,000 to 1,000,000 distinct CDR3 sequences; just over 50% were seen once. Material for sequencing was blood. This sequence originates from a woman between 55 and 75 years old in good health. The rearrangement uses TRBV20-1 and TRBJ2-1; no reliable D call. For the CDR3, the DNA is TGCAGTGCGCGGACGGTTGACAATGAGCAGTTCTTC. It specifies CSARTVDNEQFF.